The source of this T cell receptor (beta chain) is a study of blood T cells in healthy people across ages (dated by TCRdb to about 2015). Describing the broader study: Template switching captured roughly one uniquely barcoded TCR beta cDNA molecule per two T cells in model experiments. To track age-related changes in TCR beta repertoire diversity, the study relied on deep sequencing normalized with unique cDNA molecular identifiers. The donors were split into four age groups: young (average around 15 years), middle-aged (more than 35), aged (approximately 59) and long-lived (roughly 77). Donors of different ages were randomly distributed across sequencing lanes to avoid experimental bias. The study analyzed two additional independent replicas of 1 million unique cDNA reads from the same blood draw for two donors, one aged 18 to 29 and one aged 80 or older. Results and caveats for the whole study, not just this receptor: Compared with the aged group, the long-lived group had more naive CD4+ T cells, fewer expanded clones and increased TCR diversity, suggesting age selection. Observed TCR beta diversity per million T cells fell roughly linearly with age, and a significant reduction was already apparent by age around 40. Conclusive comparison of naive and antigen-experienced compartments was prevented by the profiling of bulk unsorted PBMCs. Because donor CMV infection status was unknown, age-related changes in expanded clonotypes were potentially confounded. A strong correlation was found between observed TCR beta diversity and the percentage of naive T cells measured by flow cytometry. Estimates of total diversity based on one million sequenced T cells were regarded as lower bounds and as underestimates.

Library creation used 5' RACE. Instrument on record: Illumina HiSeq 2500. The second PCR ran for roughly 7 to 11 cycles and used a J-beta primer mix along with a sample-barcoded 5' primer. A unique molecular identifier was introduced onto each TCR beta cDNA molecule by a template-switch 5' adaptor carrying 12 random nucleotides. Each sample yielded at least 3 million CDR3-containing paired-end reads. First-strand cDNA was synthesized from all RNA with the Mint cDNA synthesis kit, primed by a TRBC-specific oligonucleotide. Following uracil-DNA glycosylase treatment, a first 18-cycle PCR with universal primers M1SS and BC2_uni_R was performed on all cDNA. From the authors' description of their analysis: For normalization, 1 million high-quality reads were randomly selected from each sample, with every read carrying a distinct molecular identifier. Reads sharing molecular identifiers were discarded rather than binned into consensus sequences. MiTCR, run with a Q25 quality threshold and the strictest error-elimination algorithm, handled CDR3 identification, clonotype clustering and error correction. A nonparametric unseen species model using Euler transformation provided a lower-bound estimate of total TCR beta diversity. TCRdb's own reprocessing of the public reads used fastp at Q25 and MiXCR and kept productive beta chains. Each CDR3 protein appears once, grouped with its most common genes and DNA. The authors' filters were not applied to this entry. The sample profile shows fewer than 950,000 distinct CDR3 sequences; roughly 40% of them were found once. In total, the top ten clones hold about an eighth of the sample.

The donors were about 40 Caucasian individuals from Russia, aged about 6 to 100 years, who were systemically healthy. Around 10 milliliters of peripheral blood were collected from each donor into EDTA-treated Vacutainer tubes. PBMCs were isolated by Ficoll-Paque density-gradient centrifugation, with at least 7 million obtained per sample. Trizol reagent was used to extract total RNA from the PBMCs, yielding at least 6 micrograms per sample. The percentages of naive CD45RAhigh/CD27high T cells were determined by flow cytometry on a PBMC aliquot from every donor. With respect to this clonotype: The antigen it binds to is not known. Compared with germline, one end of the junction differs, possibly owing to a read error.

From a lookup of the germline V gene, CDR1 and CDR2 are LGHNA and YSLEER. The CDR3, cysteine through phenylalanine, is 16 amino acids long. Of the read, only the CDR3 DNA is kept; its 48 bases are in frame from base 1. Rearrangement joined TRBV4-3 to TRBJ2-3, and perhaps TRBD1 as D gene, on 6 matching bases. This TCR came from a man younger than 35 in good health. What was sequenced was blood. The CDR3 region: CASNQDYRVIRDTQYF. Read as DNA, the sequence is TGCGCCAGCAACCAAGATTACAGGGTTATTAGAGATACGCAGTATTTT.